These 15 T cell receptor beta chains came from one sample sequenced in a study of preoperative IRX-2 immunotherapy in early breast cancer. Clones were sequenced by immunoSEQ multiplex PCR, and TCRdb holds only the in-frame ones, with some missing. This sample has about 34,000 clones, with 90% to 95% found just once. Noted treatment: preoperative locoregional IRX-2 cytokine immunotherapy. Sampling was carried out from a patient treated with IRX-2 immunotherapy. The receptors stem from a human donor with breast cancer.

J is TRBJ2-1 and V is TRBV27; 12 bases fit TRBD2. CDR3 size: 16 residues. With V trimmed by 5 bases and J by 9 bases, 11 bases remained unmatched. CDR1 is MNHEY and CDR2 is SMNVEV in the germline V gene (reference sequence). In DNA, the CDR3 is TGTGCCAGCAGTGCCCGACTAGCGGGAGTGACAACTGAGCAGTTCTTC. Its protein product is CASSARLAGVTTEQFF.

The genes are TRBV6-4 and TRBJ1-2; 8 positions agree with TRBD1. Unmatched junction bases numbered 11, after V lost 1 base and J lost 4 bases. The CDR3 has 17 residues. Germline V gene sequence: CDR1 MRHNA, CDR2 SNTAGT. This CDR3 is CASSDFGQGRTLYGYTF. The CDR3 DNA is TGTGCCAGCAGTGACTTTGGACAGGGAAGGACTCTCTATGGCTACACCTTC.

This chain uses TRBV4-2 with TRBJ2-1; possible D gene TRBD1, 5 bases. CDR3 length equals 15 residues. CDR1 is LGHNA, CDR2 YNFKEQ, per germline. V was clipped by 3 bases and J by 5 bases, with 14 bases between them. The CDR3 region is CASSQGRTKNNEQFF. The CDR3 DNA reads as TGTGCCAGCAGCCAGGGCCGGACAAAAAACAATGAGCAGTTCTTC.

The chain uses TRBV27 and TRBJ2-7, with a possible D match to TRBD2 (5 bases). Trimming shortened V by 4 bases and J by 3 bases, and 16 bases separated the two germline ends. This CDR3 region has 15 residues. In germline, CDR1 is MNHEY, CDR2 SMNVEV (reference sequence). The CDR3 DNA follows: TGTGCCAGCAGTTCTGGTCCTAGCCCTCTCTACGAGCAGTACTTC. Its protein is CASSSGPSPLYEQYF.

The chain recombines TRBV15 with TRBJ2-3; 10 bases fit TRBD2. Trimming removed 0 bases from V and 4 bases from J; junction bases left unmatched: 7. The CDR3 is 17 residues long. From germline, CDR1 is LNHNV and CDR2 YYDKDF (reference sequence). The DNA for the CDR3 is TGTGCCACCAGCAGAGACTCTAGCGGGGGTGGAGCAGATACGCAGTATTTT. Protein: CATSRDSSGGGADTQYF.

This sequence joins TRBV27 and TRBJ1-2; D is uncertain. V lost 6 bases to trimming and J lost 3 bases, with 17 bases between them. In germline, CDR1 is MNHEY, CDR2 SMNVEV (reference sequence). The CDR3 totals 15 residues. CDR3 in DNA: TGTGCCAGCAGCCCCCTCATAGCTTCGGACTATGGCTACACCTTC. Protein sequence: CASSPLIASDYGYTF.

The rearrangement uses TRBV11-2 and TRBJ2-7, with a weak D call TRBD2 (5 bases). CDR1 and CDR2 from the germline V gene are SGHAT and FQNNGV. V lost 3 bases to trimming and J lost 6 bases, with 9 bases between them. The CDR3 spans 12 residues. The CDR3 region has the DNA TGTGCCAGCAGCTTTATCCGGGGCGAGCAGTACTTC. Its protein product is CASSFIRGEQYF. Based on the CDR3 plus reference TRBV11-2 and TRBJ2-7, the full variable domain is EAGVAQSPRYKIIEKRQSVAFWCNPISGHATLYWYQQILGQGPKLLIQFQNNGVVDDSQLPKDRFSAERLKGVDSTLKIQPAKLEDSAVYLCASSFIRGEQYFGPGTRLTVT.

The chain has TRBV19 and TRBJ1-5; D is ambiguous. V was trimmed by 5 bases and J by 3 bases, leaving 5 bases between them. CDR3 length: 12 residues. CDR1 is LNHDA and CDR2 is SQIVND in the germline V gene (reference sequence). The DNA of the CDR3 is TGTGCCAGTAGTGAGAACAATCAGCCCCAGCATTTT. Translation gives CASSENNQPQHF. Full variable domain (missing parts from reference TRBV19 and TRBJ1-5): DGGITQSPKYLFRKEGQNVTLSCEQNLNHDAMYWYRQDPGQGLRLIYYSQIVNDFQKGDIAEGYSVSREKKESFPLTVTSAQKNPTAFYLCASSENNQPQHFGDGTRLSIL.

The chain carries TRBV7-6 and TRBJ2-7; a possible D gene is TRBD1 (6 bases). Trimming took off 2 bases at V and 5 bases at J, with 19 bases between the two ends. Germline CDR1 is SGHVS and CDR2 is FNYEAQ. This CDR3 is 16 amino acids long. DNA for the CDR3: TGTGCCAGCAGCTTAACGGTGTTCACAGGGAAGAACGAGCAGTACTTC. Amino acids: CASSLTVFTGKNEQYF.

This sequence joins TRBV30 and TRBJ1-4; D is undetermined. The CDR3 extends over 12 amino acids. Trimming cost V 5 bases and J 13 bases, with 17 bases left between them. Germline CDR1 GTSNPN, CDR2 SVGIG (reference sequence). The CDR3 spells CAWSEGPWGLFF. In DNA form, the CDR3 reads TGTGCCTGGTCTGAGGGCCCCTGGGGACTGTTTTTT.

J is TRBJ1-5 and V is TRBV6-1; D unclear. The germline CDR1 and CDR2 sequences are MNHNS and SASEGT. With 3 bases removed from V and 1 base from J, the gap between germline ends came to 19 bases. The CDR3 loop spans 18 amino acids. CDR3 in amino acids: CASSDLIREQASNQPQHF. CDR3 DNA sequence: TGTGCCAGCAGTGACTTAATTAGGGAGCAAGCGAGCAATCAGCCCCAGCATTTT.

The chain employs TRBV7-2 and TRBJ2-5; no clear D gene. Trimming took 2 bases from V and 1 from J, leaving 8 bases between them. Germline CDR1 reads SGHTA; CDR2 reads FQGNSA. CDR3 length equals 14 residues. The CDR3 coding sequence is TGTGCCAGCAGCTTAATTTTGACCCAAGAGACCCAGTACTTC. It specifies CASSLILTQETQYF.

The J gene is TRBJ1-1, the V gene TRBV6-5, with D unresolved. CDR3 length equals 13 residues. V lost 0 bases and J lost 2, with 4 bases in between. Per the germline V gene, CDR1 is MNHEY and CDR2 is SVGAGI. CDR3 residues: CASSYSHNTEAFF. The CDR3 region has the DNA TGTGCCAGCAGTTACTCCCACAACACTGAAGCTTTCTTT.

The genes are TRBV6-5 and TRBJ2-1; D remains ambiguous. V was trimmed by 5 bases and J by 9 bases, leaving 11 bases between them. CDR1 and CDR2 from the germline V gene are MNHEY and SVGAGI. The CDR3 covers 12 residues. DNA for the CDR3: TGTGCCAGCAGTACGGCGAGGTGTGAGCAGTTCTTC. This gives the protein CASSTARCEQFF.

The V gene is TRBV19, the J gene TRBJ1-2, with D perhaps TRBD1 (6 bases). With 3 bases removed from V and 4 bases from J, the gap between germline ends came to 15 bases. The CDR3 loop spans 15 amino acids. CDR1 LNHDA and CDR2 SQIVND come from the germline V gene (reference sequence). The CDR3 spells CASSIGPDSAYGYTF. DNA of the CDR3: TGTGCCAGTAGTATCGGTCCGGACAGCGCCTATGGCTACACCTTC.